Sequencing of this T cell receptor beta chain was carried out in a study of cytomegalovirus exposure and HLA in healthy donors. Study-wide results and caveats: Later analysis demonstrated an association between a missense DCLRE1C variant and TCR beta V- and J-gene trimming. Cytomegalovirus association was assigned to around 150 TCR beta chains. TCR beta V segments were, for the most part, productive about 87% or about 30% of the time in an earlier analysis.

PCR primers comprised 60 Vbeta and 13 Jbeta primers. The table came from immunoSEQ multiplex PCR; TCRdb's copy has only in-frame clones and leaves some out. Of around 100,000 clones in the sample, 65% to 90% are singletons; the top ten hold around 4.2%. Concerning this clone itself: The antigen is unknown.

Between the trimmed V and J ends, which lost 1 base and 8 bases, there was a span of 13 bases. In germline, CDR1 is SGHNT, CDR2 YENEEA. CDR3 length equals 14 residues. The clonotype comes from a woman between 70 and 85 years old in good health and CMV-seropositive. The specimen sequenced was PBMCs. The chain employs TRBV11-3 and TRBJ2-3; weak D call: TRBD1 (6 bases). The CDR3 DNA is TGTGCCAGCAGCTTAGGGACCCGAGGGGGTACGCAGTATTTT. It translates to CASSLGTRGGTQYF.